This T cell receptor beta chain stems from a study of blood T cells in healthy people across ages. The study, taken as a whole, reports: The donors' CMV status was not determined, possibly confounding changes in expanded clonotypes. While age rose, TCR beta diversity per million T cells dropped in a roughly linear way.

As to this clonotype: The antigen remains unidentified.

Combining a sample-barcoded 5' primer with a J-beta primer mix, a second PCR ran for roughly 7 to 12 cycles. TCRdb reprocessed the 5' RACE reads via MiXCR and lists one record per CDR3 protein. The sample shows about 1,400,000 distinct CDR3 sequences, roughly 60% of them seen only once. Sample: blood. This TCR came from a man aged 18 to 29 in good health.

In DNA, the CDR3 is TGCAGCGTTGTAGGTCAAAAGAACACCGGGGAGCTGTTTTTT. This sequence encodes CSVVGQKNTGELFF. V and J are TRBV29-1 and TRBJ2-2; D uncertain. Germline V lookup: CDR1 SQVTM, CDR2 ANQGSEA. CDR3 size: 14 residues. The V end was cut by 4 bases, the J end by 1 base, with 10 bases between.